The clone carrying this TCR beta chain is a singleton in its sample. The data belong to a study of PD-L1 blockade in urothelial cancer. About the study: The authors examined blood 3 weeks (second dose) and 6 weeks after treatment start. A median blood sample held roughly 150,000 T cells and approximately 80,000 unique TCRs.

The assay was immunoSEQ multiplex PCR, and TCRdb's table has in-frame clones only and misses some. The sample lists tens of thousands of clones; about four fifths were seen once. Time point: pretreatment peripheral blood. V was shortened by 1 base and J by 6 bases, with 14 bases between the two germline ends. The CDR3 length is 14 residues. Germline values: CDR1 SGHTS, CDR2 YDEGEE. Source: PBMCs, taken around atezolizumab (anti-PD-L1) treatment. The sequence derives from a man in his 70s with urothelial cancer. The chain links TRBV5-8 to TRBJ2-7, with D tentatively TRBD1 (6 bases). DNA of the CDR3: TGTGCCAGCAGCTTGAGAACAGGGTCTTCCGAGCAGTACTTC. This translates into CASSLRTGSSEQYF.